The 14 T cell receptor beta chains presented below share a single source sample, sequenced in a study of human thymus T cells. Clones were read by immunoSEQ multiplex PCR, and TCRdb kept only the in-frame ones, dropping some. The table lists 100,000 to 150,000 clones, around 96% of them singletons. Surgeons resected thymus tissue during corrective heart surgery. Sequenced input: thymus tissue. The receptors stem from a boy in the first two years of life with a congenital heart defect but otherwise immunologically healthy.

V is TRBV19 and J is TRBJ1-1, with D perhaps matching TRBD1 (5 bases). Germline CDR1 reads LNHDA; CDR2 reads SQIVND (reference sequence). The CDR3 is 14 amino acids. With 5 bases removed from V and 2 bases from J, the gap between germline ends came to 12 bases. CDR3 nucleotides: TGTGCCAGTAGTTCCGGACACCTTAACACTGAAGCTTTCTTT. Its protein product is CASSSGHLNTEAFF.

The rearrangement links TRBV9 to TRBJ2-2, with D possibly being TRBD2 (6 bases). With 0 bases removed from V and 1 base from J, the gap between germline ends came to 13 bases. Germline CDR1 and CDR2: SGDLS and YYNGEE. CDR3 length equals 17 residues. The CDR3 reads CASSVGRGYLNTGELFF. Here the CDR3 DNA reads TGTGCCAGCAGCGTAGGGCGGGGATACTTGAACACCGGGGAGCTGTTTTTT. Combining the CDR3 with reference TRBV9 and TRBJ2-2 gives the whole variable domain DSGVTQTPKHLITATGQRVTLRCSPRSGDLSVYWYQQSLDQGLQFLIQYYNGEERAKGNILERFSAQQFPDLHSELNLSSLELGDSALYFCASSVGRGYLNTGELFFGEGSRLTVL.

The genes are TRBV2 and TRBJ2-3; 10 nucleotides align to TRBD1. The CDR3 loop spans 16 amino acids. CDR1 is SNHLY, CDR2 FYNNEI, per germline. V was clipped by 6 bases and J by 3 bases; unmatched bases: 9. The CDR3 DNA is TGTGCCAGCAGGGACCACCGGGACAGGGGAACAGATACGCAGTATTTT. Its translation is CASRDHRDRGTDTQYF.

This chain links TRBV6-1 with TRBJ1-6; D call uncertain. The CDR3 totals 13 residues. Trimming stripped 6 bases from V and 10 bases from J, with 13 bases between. Germline CDR1 reads MNHNS; CDR2 reads SASEGT. CDR3 in DNA: TGTGCCAGCAGGCGGACGGCGGCATCACCCCTCCACTTT. Residues: CASRRTAASPLHF.

DNA for the CDR3: TGTGCCATCAGTGAGTCAGGACGGGGGGGCCCCTACAATGAGCAGTTCTTC. This translates into CAISESGRGGPYNEQFF. The chain joins TRBV10-3 to TRBJ2-1, with 8 bases lining up with TRBD2. Trimming took 0 bases from V and 2 from J; bases not matched to a gene: 6. CDR3 size: 17 residues. Germline V lookup: CDR1 ENHRY, CDR2 SYGVKD.

The chain links TRBV19 to TRBJ1-2; D uncertain. Deletions cut 1 base from V and 3 bases from J, with 6 bases between. The CDR3 length is 13 residues. CDR1 and CDR2 (germline): LNHDA, SQIVND (reference sequence). The CDR3 DNA reads as TGTGCCAGTAGTATAGGGGAAGACTATGGCTACACCTTC. It codes for CASSIGEDYGYTF.

V usage is TRBV10-2 and J usage is TRBJ2-3, with a weak D call TRBD2 (5 bases). CDR1 and CDR2 from the germline V gene are WSHSY and SAAADI. Deletions cut 8 bases from V and 1 base from J, with 19 bases between. There are 16 residues in the CDR3. The chain's CDR3 is CASGPGITRGTDTQYF. The CDR3 nucleotides are TGCGCCAGCGGGCCCGGGATCACACGGGGCACAGATACGCAGTATTTT.

This chain joins TRBV21-1 and TRBJ2-7. TRBV21-1 is annotated as a pseudogene. The CDR3 covers 18 residues. CDR3 amino acids: CASSFSWEWGSGFYEQYF. For the CDR3, the DNA is TGTGCCAGCAGCTTCTCCTGGGAATGGGGTAGTGGATTCTACGAGCAGTACTTC.

The rearrangement links TRBV28 to TRBJ1-2, with 7 bases lining up with TRBD1. Per germline, CDR1 MDHEN and CDR2 SYDVKM. CDR3 length equals 14 residues. Unmatched junction bases numbered 8, after V lost 7 bases and J lost 3 bases. CDR3 sequence reads: CASTPPGTDYGYTF. CDR3 nucleotides: TGTGCCAGCACCCCCCCGGGGACAGACTATGGCTACACCTTC.

V and J are TRBV4-2 and TRBJ2-3, with 8 bases fitting TRBD2. This CDR3 has 21 amino acids. Germline lookup yields CDR1 LGHNA and CDR2 YNFKEQ. V lost 4 bases to trimming and J lost 0 bases; unmatched junction nucleotides: 21. CDR3 sequence: CASSPQPLAGLIHSSTDTQYF. CDR3 DNA: TGTGCCAGCAGCCCACAACCCCTAGCGGGCCTGATACACTCTAGCACAGATACGCAGTATTTT.

This chain uses TRBV27 with TRBJ2-7; D unresolved. Looked up from germline, CDR1 is MNHEY and CDR2 is SMNVEV (reference sequence). The V gene lost 2 bases and the J gene lost 0 bases, with 11 bases spanning the gap. This CDR3 has 15 amino acids. This CDR3 reads CASSLKKDHSYEQYF. DNA of the CDR3: TGTGCCAGCAGTTTAAAGAAGGATCACTCCTACGAGCAGTACTTC.

The V and J genes are TRBV4-1 and TRBJ2-3; 14 nucleotides line up with TRBD2. Germline assignment: CDR1 MGHRA and CDR2 YSYEKL. The CDR3 extends over 18 amino acids. V shed 3 bases, J shed 0 bases, and the junction held 5 bases outside the gene matches. In DNA, the CDR3 is TGCGCCAGCAGCCAGGGACTAGCGGGGGTTTCTAGCACAGATACGCAGTATTTT. It is translated as CASSQGLAGVSSTDTQYF.

J is TRBJ2-7 and V is TRBV21-1; the table's D call TRBD2 went unverified against the DNA. TRBV21-1 is assigned pseudogene status. The CDR3 sequence is 18 residues long. For the CDR3, the DNA is TGTGCCAGCAGCAATAGGACGGGCACCAGCGGGGGGGCCTACGAGCAGTACTTC. Translated, it gives CASSNRTGTSGGAYEQYF.

This chain connects TRBV5-1 to TRBJ1-1; 10 bases agree with TRBD1. Germline V lookup: CDR1 SGHRS, CDR2 YFSETQ. The CDR3 sequence is 15 residues long. J gave up 5 bases and V 1 base, and 5 bases lay outside the gene matches. The CDR3 here is CASSLFSDRGTEAFF. DNA of the CDR3: TGCGCCAGCAGCTTGTTTTCGGACAGGGGGACTGAAGCTTTCTTT.